This T cell receptor beta chain originates from a study of vaccination and CD4 T cells after COVID-19 (dated by TCRdb to 2022 to 2024). Background for the entire study: Convalescent patients had a positive SARS-CoV-2 result on nasal swab PCR, and of these patients, some ten had mild disease and one had severe disease. In the convalescent cohort there were six males and four females, among whom were two Hispanic individuals, seven Caucasians, two Asians and one multiracial person. Each participant got two doses of either the Pfizer-BioNTech BNT162b2 vaccine (n=8) or the Moderna mRNA-1273 vaccine (n=2). Post-COVID blood samples from convalescent patients were collected a median of roughly 100 days after diagnosis, with a range of 35 to 161 days. The time from the second vaccine dose to post-vaccine blood sampling had a median of roughly 70 days and ranged from 14 to 241 days. The cultures were stimulated with overlapping spike peptide pools from SARS-CoV-2 and from the common cold coronaviruses HCoV-NL63, HCoV-OC43 and HCoV-229E. Control cultures received a CEFX viral epitope pool as the positive control, an HIV-1 Nef peptide pool as the negative control, or no peptide. In approximately eleven COVID-19 convalescent patients and a few infection-naive healthy vaccine recipients, the spike-specific CD4+ TCR repertoire before mRNA vaccination was compared with the repertoire after mRNA vaccination.

Library creation used PCR. TCR sequencing of DNA from cultured CD4+ T cells used the Oncomine TCR Beta short-read assay at the Johns Hopkins FTIC core. The QIAamp micro DNA kit was used to extract genomic DNA from the cultured CD4+ T cells. Oncomine TCR Beta libraries from cultured CD4+ T cells were pooled using unique dual indexes and sequenced on an Illumina iSeq 100. The paper's data handling went like this. Non-productive sequences were removed, and CDR3s not starting with C, not ending with F or W, or shorter than 7 amino acids were discarded. Antigen-specific clonotypes were identified using the MANAFEST web application through comparison of peptide-stimulated wells with reference and other culture wells. For a clone to be called positive, the clone needed an FDR below 0.05, an odds ratio above 5, and a productive frequency above 0.1% in at least two of three replicate wells. Clonotypes that were significantly expanded in both SARS-CoV-2 spike wells and at least one common cold coronavirus spike condition were defined as cross-reactive. Using R version 3.6.1, CDR3 homology was evaluated through Levenshtein distances (stringdist) along with unrooted phylogenetic trees (ape). TCRdb passed the public sequencing reads through fastp at Q25 and MiXCR, retaining productive beta sequences. Rows merge per CDR3 protein into single entries with the most common DNA and genes. TCRdb, not the authors, supplied the V and J calls. The sample includes 15,000 to 20,000 distinct CDR3 sequences, with around 59% observed a single time. The top ten hold roughly 9.1% of the sample.

The research as a whole found: Of the vaccine-specific clones found in convalescent patients, nearly all (304 of 307) were mono-reactive for SARS-CoV-2 spike instead of being cross-reactive with common cold coronaviruses. Among the post-vaccine SARS-CoV-2-reactive clones in convalescent patients, a median roughly 85% showed up only after vaccination, which suggests vaccine-specific priming. The number of convalescent patients in the study was relatively small, and the study did not examine early timepoints following natural infection. The median number of SARS-CoV-2-reactive clonotypes rose from under 25 after infection to some 40 after vaccination, but the change was not significant.

Concerning this clonotype: Its antigen is still unknown. There are no base qualities to consult, and no much larger clone falls within one base.

Read against the paper, the sample's treatment or condition label means: approximately nine-day PBMC culture with coronavirus spike peptide pools or control peptides (ViraFEST assay). The ViraFEST assay, used in the study, expanded antigen-specific T cells with peptide pools and then identified the expanded clonotypes through TCR sequencing. The convalescent patients' positive SARS-CoV-2 PCR tests fell between March and December 2020, which was before the Alpha, Beta and Delta variants emerged in the United States. Around 2 million PBMCs per well were cultured in IMDM with roughly 5.2% human AB serum and roughly 9.3 IU/ml IL-2, plus 10 ug/ml peptide pools. On days 3 and 7, half of the culture medium was replaced with fresh IL-2-containing medium. After 10 days of culture, CD4+ T cells were isolated by negative selection with the EasySep CD4+ T cell isolation kit. PBMCs were separated from whole blood using Ficoll-Paque Plus gradient centrifugation and then either used fresh or cryopreserved at -140C. Culture conditions were generally each tested in triplicate wells.

The CDR3 numbers 15 residues from cysteine through phenylalanine. Only CDR3 DNA remains: 45 bases, in frame from the first base. From the germline V gene, CDR1 is MNHNS and CDR2 is SASEGT. Here V drops 5 bases and J drops 0 bases, and the junction holds 7 bases not matched to any gene. This TCR derives from a human donor who had recovered from COVID-19. The sample was CD4+ T cells from blood, cultured in vitro. The rearrangement joined TRBV6-1 to TRBJ2-7, and 7 junctional nucleotides match TRBD2. This receptor carries the CDR3 CASSLGGSDSYEQYF. The nucleotide sequence is given as TGTGCCAGCAGTCTCGGGGGGAGCGACTCCTACGAGCAGTACTTC.